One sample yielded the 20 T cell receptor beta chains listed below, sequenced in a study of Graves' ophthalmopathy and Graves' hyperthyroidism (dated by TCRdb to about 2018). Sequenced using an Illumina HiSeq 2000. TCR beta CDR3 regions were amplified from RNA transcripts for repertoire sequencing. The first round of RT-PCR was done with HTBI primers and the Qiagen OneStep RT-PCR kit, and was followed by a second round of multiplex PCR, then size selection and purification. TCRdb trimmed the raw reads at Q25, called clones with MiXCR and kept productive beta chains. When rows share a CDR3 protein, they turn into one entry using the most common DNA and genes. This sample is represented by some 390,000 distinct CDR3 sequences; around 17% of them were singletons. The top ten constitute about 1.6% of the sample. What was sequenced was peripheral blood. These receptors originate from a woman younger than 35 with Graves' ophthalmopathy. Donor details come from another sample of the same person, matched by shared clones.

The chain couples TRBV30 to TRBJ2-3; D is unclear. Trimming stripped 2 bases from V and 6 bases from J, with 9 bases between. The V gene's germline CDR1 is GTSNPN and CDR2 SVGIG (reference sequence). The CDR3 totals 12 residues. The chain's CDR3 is CAWSPLRDTQYF. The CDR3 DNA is TGTGCCTGGAGTCCCCTAAGGGATACGCAGTATTTT.

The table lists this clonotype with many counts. The CDR3 DNA reads as TGTGCCAGCAGTGAATACGGGGATCAGCCCCAGCATTTT. Translated, it gives CASSEYGDQPQHF. The chain carries TRBV25-1 and TRBJ1-5; D is uncertain. Trimming pared 0 bases from V and 5 bases from J, leaving 5 bases between. The CDR3 is 13 amino acids. CDR1 MGHDK and CDR2 SYGVNS come from the germline V gene.

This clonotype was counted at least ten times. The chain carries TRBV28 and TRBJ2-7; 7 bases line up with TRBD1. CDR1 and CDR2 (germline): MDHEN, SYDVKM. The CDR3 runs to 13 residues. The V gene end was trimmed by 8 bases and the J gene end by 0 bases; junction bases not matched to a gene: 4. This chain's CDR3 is CASRDRLSYEQYF. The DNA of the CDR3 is TGTGCCAGCCGGGACAGACTCTCCTACGAGCAGTACTTC.

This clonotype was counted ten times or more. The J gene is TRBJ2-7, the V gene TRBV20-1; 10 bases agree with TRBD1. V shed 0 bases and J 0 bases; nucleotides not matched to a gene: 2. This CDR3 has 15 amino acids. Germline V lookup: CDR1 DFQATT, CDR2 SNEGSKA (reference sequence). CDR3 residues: CSARDRDRGSYEQYF. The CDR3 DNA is TGCAGTGCTAGAGACCGGGACAGGGGCTCCTACGAGCAGTACTTC.

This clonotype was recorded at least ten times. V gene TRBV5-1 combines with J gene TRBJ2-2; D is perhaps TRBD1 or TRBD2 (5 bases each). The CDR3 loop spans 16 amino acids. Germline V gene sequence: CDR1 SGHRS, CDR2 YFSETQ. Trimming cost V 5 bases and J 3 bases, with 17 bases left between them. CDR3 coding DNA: TGCGCCAGCAGAAATTCGCCGGGGCTCGACACCGGGGAGCTGTTTTTT. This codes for CASRNSPGLDTGELFF.

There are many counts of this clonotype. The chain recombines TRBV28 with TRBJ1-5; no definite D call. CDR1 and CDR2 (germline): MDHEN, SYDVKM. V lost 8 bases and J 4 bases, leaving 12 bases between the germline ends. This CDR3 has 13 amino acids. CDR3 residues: CASGGWENQPQHF. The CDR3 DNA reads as TGTGCCAGCGGTGGCTGGGAGAATCAGCCCCAGCATTTT.

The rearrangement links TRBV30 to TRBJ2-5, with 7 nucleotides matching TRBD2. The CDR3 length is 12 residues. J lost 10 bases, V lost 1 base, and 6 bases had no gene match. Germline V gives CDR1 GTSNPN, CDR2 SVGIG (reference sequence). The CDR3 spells CAWSGPGGGQYF. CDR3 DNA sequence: TGTGCCTGGAGTGGACCGGGGGGAGGCCAGTACTTC.

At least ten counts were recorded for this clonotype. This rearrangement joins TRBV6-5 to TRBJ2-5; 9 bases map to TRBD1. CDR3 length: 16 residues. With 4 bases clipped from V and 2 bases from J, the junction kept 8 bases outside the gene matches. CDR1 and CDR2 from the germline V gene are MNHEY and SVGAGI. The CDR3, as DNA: TGTGCCAGCAGTTCCCGACCGGGACAGGGACAAGAGACCCAGTACTTC. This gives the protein CASSSRPGQGQETQYF.

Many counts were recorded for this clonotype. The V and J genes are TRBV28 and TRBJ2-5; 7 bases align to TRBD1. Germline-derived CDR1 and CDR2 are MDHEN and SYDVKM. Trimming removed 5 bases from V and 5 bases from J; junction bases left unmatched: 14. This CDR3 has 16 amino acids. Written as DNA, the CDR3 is TGTGCCAGCAGTCCCTTTGACACAGGGGAAGCGGAGACCCAGTACTTC. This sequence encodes CASSPFDTGEAETQYF.

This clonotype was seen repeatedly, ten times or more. The CDR3 nucleotides are TGTGCCAGCAGCTTGGGACTAGCGGGAGTAGACGAGCAGTACTTC. Protein sequence: CASSLGLAGVDEQYF. The genes are TRBV7-3 and TRBJ2-7; 14 nucleotides match TRBD2. CDR1 and CDR2 from the germline V gene are SGHTA and FQGTGA. Germline trimming cut 3 bases from V and 5 bases from J; bases unmatched to any gene: 3. The CDR3 extends over 15 amino acids.

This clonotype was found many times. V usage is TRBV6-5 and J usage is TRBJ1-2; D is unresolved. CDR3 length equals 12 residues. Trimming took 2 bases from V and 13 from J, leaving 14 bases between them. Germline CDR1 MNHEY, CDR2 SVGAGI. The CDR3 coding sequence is TGTGCCAGCAGTTACAGGGCCTCCCCTTCCACCTTC. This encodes CASSYRASPSTF.

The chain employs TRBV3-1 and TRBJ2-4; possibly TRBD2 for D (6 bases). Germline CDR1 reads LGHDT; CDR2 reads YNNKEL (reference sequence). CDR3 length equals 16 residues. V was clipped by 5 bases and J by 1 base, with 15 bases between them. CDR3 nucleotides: TGTGCCAGCAGCTCCACGGGGGTATGGGCCAAAAACATTCAGTACTTC. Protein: CASSSTGVWAKNIQYF.

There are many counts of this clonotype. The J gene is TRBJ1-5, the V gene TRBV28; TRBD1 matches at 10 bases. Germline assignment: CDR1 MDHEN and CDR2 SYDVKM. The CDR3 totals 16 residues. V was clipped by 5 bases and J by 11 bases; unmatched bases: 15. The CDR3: CASSPTGTGARGAQHF. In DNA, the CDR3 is TGTGCCAGCAGTCCGACCGGGACAGGGGCCCGGGGGGCCCAGCATTTT.

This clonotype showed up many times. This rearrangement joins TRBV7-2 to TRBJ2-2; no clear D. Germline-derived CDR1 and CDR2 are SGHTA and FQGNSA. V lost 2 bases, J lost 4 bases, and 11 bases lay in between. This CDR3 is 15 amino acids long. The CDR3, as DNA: TGTGCCAGCAGCTTAATGGGGTTCGGCACCGGGGAGCTGTTTTTT. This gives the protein CASSLMGFGTGELFF.

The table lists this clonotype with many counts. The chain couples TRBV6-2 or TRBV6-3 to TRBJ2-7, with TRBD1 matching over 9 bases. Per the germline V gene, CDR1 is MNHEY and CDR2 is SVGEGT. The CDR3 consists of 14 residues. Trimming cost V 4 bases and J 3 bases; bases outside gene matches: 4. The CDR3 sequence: CASSFRTGVYEQYF. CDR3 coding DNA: TGTGCCAGCAGTTTTCGGACAGGGGTCTACGAGCAGTACTTC.

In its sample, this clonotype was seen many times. CDR3 sequence (DNA): TGTGCCAGCAGTGAAGGACAGAGCTCCTACAATGAGCAGTTCTTC. Its protein is CASSEGQSSYNEQFF. V usage is TRBV6-1 and J usage is TRBJ2-1; D might be TRBD1 (5 bases). V dropped 1 base and J dropped 0 bases, with 7 bases sitting between them. The germline gives CDR1 MNHNS, CDR2 SASEGT. This CDR3 has 15 residues.

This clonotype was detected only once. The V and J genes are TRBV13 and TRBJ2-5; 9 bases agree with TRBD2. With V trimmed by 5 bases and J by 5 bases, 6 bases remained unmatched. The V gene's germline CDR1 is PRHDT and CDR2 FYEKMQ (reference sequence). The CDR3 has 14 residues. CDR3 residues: CASSGSGRRETQYF. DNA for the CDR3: TGTGCCAGCAGCGGTAGCGGGAGAAGGGAGACCCAGTACTTC.

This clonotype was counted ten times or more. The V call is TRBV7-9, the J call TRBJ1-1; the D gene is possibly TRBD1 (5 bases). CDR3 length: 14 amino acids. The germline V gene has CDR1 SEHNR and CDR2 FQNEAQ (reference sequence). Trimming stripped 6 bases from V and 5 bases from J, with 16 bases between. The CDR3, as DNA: TGTGCCAGCAGGGGAGGCAGGGTGGAGACTGAAGCTTTCTTT. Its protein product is CASRGGRVETEAFF. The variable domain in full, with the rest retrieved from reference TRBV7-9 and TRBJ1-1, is DTGVSQNPRHKITKRGQNVTFRCDPISEHNRLYWYRQTLGQGPEFLTYFQNEAQLEKSRLLSDRFSAERPKGSFSTLEIQRTEQGDSAMYLCASRGGRVETEAFFGQGTRLTVV.

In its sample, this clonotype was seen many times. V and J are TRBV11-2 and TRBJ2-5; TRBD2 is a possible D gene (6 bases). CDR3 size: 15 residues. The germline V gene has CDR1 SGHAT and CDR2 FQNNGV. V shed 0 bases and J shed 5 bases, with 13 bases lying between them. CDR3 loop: CASSLDVGGKETQYF. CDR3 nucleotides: TGTGCCAGCAGCTTAGATGTGGGCGGGAAGGAGACCCAGTACTTC.

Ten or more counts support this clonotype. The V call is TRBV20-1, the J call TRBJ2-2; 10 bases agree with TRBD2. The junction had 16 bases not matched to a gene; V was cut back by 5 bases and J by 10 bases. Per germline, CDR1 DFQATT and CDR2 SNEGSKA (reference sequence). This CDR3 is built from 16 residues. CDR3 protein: CSASDLTSGDRSELFF. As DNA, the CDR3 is TGCAGTGCTTCCGATCTTACTAGCGGGGATCGATCGGAGCTGTTTTTT.